The 8 T cell receptor beta chains reported below all come from one sample, sequenced in a study of CD8 T cells in Susac syndrome. Reverse transcription of roughly 0.45 to 1 ug RNA used random hexamers. TCRdb fed the immunoSEQ multiplex PCR reads into MiXCR, producing one record per CDR3 protein. This sample has about 120,000 distinct CDR3 sequences, with 92% found just once. Material for sequencing was CD4+ T cells from PBMCs. These receptors came from a human donor in good health.

The chain joins TRBV14 to TRBJ1-2; no definite D call. The V and J ends lost 1 base and 0 bases respectively, with 9 bases between them. CDR3 size: 15 residues. Germline V CDR1 and CDR2: SGHDN, FVKESK. CDR3 nucleotide sequence: TGTGCCAGCAGCCAAGGGACGGATTCTAACTATGGCTACACCTTC. It encodes CASSQGTDSNYGYTF.

This rearrangement joins TRBV6-2 or TRBV6-3 to TRBJ2-2, with 9 bases aligning to TRBD2. Germline V gives CDR1 MNHEY, CDR2 SVGEGT. The CDR3 consists of 19 residues. V shed 8 bases and J 0 bases; nucleotides not matched to a gene: 16. Here the CDR3 DNA reads TGTGCCAGCGACTATGGGTTGACTAGCGGCAATGCGAACACCGGGGAGCTGTTTTTT. Translation gives CASDYGLTSGNANTGELFF.

The genes are TRBV19 and TRBJ1-5; tentative D call: TRBD1 (6 bases). The V and J ends lost 3 bases and 4 bases respectively, with 10 bases between them. The CDR3 has 14 amino acids. CDR1 is LNHDA and CDR2 is SQIVND in the germline V gene (reference sequence). The CDR3 sequence is CASSMWDINQPQHF. The CDR3 DNA reads as TGTGCCAGTAGTATGTGGGACATTAATCAGCCCCAGCATTTT.

The chain links TRBV18 to TRBJ2-2; D may be TRBD2 (6 bases). Germline values: CDR1 KGHSH, CDR2 LQKENI. This CDR3 has 15 residues. Deletions cut 6 bases from V and 2 bases from J, with 13 bases between. This CDR3 is CASSRGRANTGELFF. Here the CDR3 DNA reads TGTGCCAGCTCGCGGGGCAGGGCCAACACCGGGGAGCTGTTTTTT.

The chain is built from TRBV5-1 and TRBJ1-6, with 8 positions matching TRBD1. Trimming took 4 bases from V and 5 from J; bases not matched to a gene: 5. Germline values: CDR1 SGHRS, CDR2 YFSETQ. The CDR3 is 15 amino acids. The chain's CDR3 is CASSVGTGDNSPLHF. DNA for the CDR3: TGCGCCAGCAGCGTCGGGACAGGAGATAATTCACCCCTCCACTTT.

This chain connects TRBV7-7 to TRBJ2-2; 15 bases match TRBD2. CDR1 is SSHAT and CDR2 is FNYEAQ in the germline V gene (reference sequence). With V trimmed by 3 bases and J by 5 bases, 10 bases remained unmatched. CDR3 length: 19 amino acids. The CDR3 sequence is CASSFRTSGRALRTGELFF. The CDR3, as DNA: TGTGCCAGCAGCTTTAGGACTAGCGGGAGGGCCTTGAGAACCGGGGAGCTGTTTTTT.

The CDR3, as DNA: TGCAGTGCTTCCGACAGGGGACTCTCCTACGAGCAGTACTTC. It yields the protein CSASDRGLSYEQYF. This chain joins TRBV20-1 and TRBJ2-7; the match to TRBD1 covers 8 bases. This CDR3 region has 14 residues. From germline, CDR1 is DFQATT and CDR2 SNEGSKA (reference sequence). Trimming cost V 5 bases and J 0 bases; bases outside gene matches: 6.

This clonotype was seen a handful of times. The V gene is TRBV6-2 or TRBV6-3, the J gene TRBJ2-2; D is uncertain. From germline, CDR1 is MNHEY and CDR2 SVGEGT. Between the trimmed V and J ends, which lost 7 bases and 2 bases, there was a span of 11 bases. This CDR3 region has 14 residues. The CDR3 sequence is CASIDGFNTGELFF. CDR3 nucleotide sequence: TGTGCCAGCATTGATGGTTTTAACACCGGGGAGCTGTTTTTT.